A selection of T cell receptor beta chains follows, all from one sample in a study of blood T cell repertoires in COVID-19. The data were produced by immunoSEQ multiplex PCR, yet TCRdb's version contains in-frame clones alone and is incomplete. The sample yields over 150,000 clones, roughly 90% seen once. The specimen was peripheral blood. The receptors originated from a man aged 50 or older with COVID-19, enrolled during active disease. The conserved cysteine and the conserved F or W are not part of the CDR3 here.

CDR3aa: ASSLDAGVSGRGNEQF; len: 16; v_gene: TRBV7-9; j_gene: TRBJ2-1
CDR3aa: ASSVRQGEKLF; len: 11; v_gene: TRBV9; j_gene: TRBJ1-4
CDR3aa: ASSLTGSGGYT; len: 11; v_gene: TRBV28; j_gene: TRBJ1-2
CDR3aa: ASSLRRLAQY; len: 10; v_gene: TRBV7-9; j_gene: TRBJ2-3
CDR3aa: SVLAGVSYNEQF; len: 12; v_gene: TRBV29-1; j_gene: TRBJ2-1
CDR3aa: ASSQQGSQF; len: 9; v_gene: TRBV5-1; j_gene: TRBJ2-1
CDR3aa: AIEKTGPNYGYT; len: 12; v_gene: TRBV10-3; j_gene: TRBJ1-2
CDR3aa: ASRKVGTGIGETQY; len: 14; v_gene: TRBV6-6; j_gene: TRBJ2-5
CDR3aa: ASSDQGRDYGYT; len: 12; v_gene: TRBV2; j_gene: TRBJ1-2
CDR3aa: ASTVRNEKLF; len: 10; v_gene: TRBV28; j_gene: TRBJ1-4
CDR3aa: ASSSPRGRGMQETQY; len: 15; v_gene: TRBV6-2/TRBV6-3; j_gene: TRBJ2-5
CDR3aa: ASSRNRGGGPPVSF; len: 14; v_gene: TRBV19; j_gene: TRBJ2-1
CDR3aa: ASSKTEGGWNQPQH; len: 14; v_gene: TRBV19; j_gene: TRBJ1-5
CDR3aa: ASRGEAIAKNIQY; len: 13; v_gene: TRBV6-5; j_gene: TRBJ2-4
CDR3aa: ASSESFFFGSEREGNSYEQY; len: 20; v_gene: TRBV10-2; j_gene: TRBJ2-7
CDR3aa: ATSPGVEETQY; len: 11; v_gene: TRBV5-1; j_gene: TRBJ2-5
CDR3aa: ASSPGWLATPQETQY; len: 15; v_gene: TRBV7-8; j_gene: TRBJ2-5
CDR3aa: AISEEQGNTEAF; len: 12; v_gene: TRBV10-3; j_gene: TRBJ1-1
CDR3aa: ASSPGTSGDYEQF; len: 13; v_gene: TRBV7-7; j_gene: TRBJ2-1
CDR3aa: ASSFLEGYEQY; len: 11; v_gene: TRBV6-2/TRBV6-3; j_gene: TRBJ2-7
CDR3aa: ASRPGQGNYGYT; len: 12; v_gene: TRBV27; j_gene: TRBJ1-2
CDR3aa: ASSLLGTGRLAGAYEQY; len: 17; v_gene: TRBV7-2; j_gene: TRBJ2-7
CDR3aa: ATKASYNEQF; len: 10; v_gene: TRBV15; j_gene: TRBJ2-1
CDR3aa: ASRPDRGDLAF; len: 11; v_gene: TRBV5-1; j_gene: TRBJ1-1
CDR3aa: ASSNGGTDTQY; len: 11; v_gene: TRBV19; j_gene: TRBJ2-3
CDR3aa: ASSLQGASPLH; len: 11; v_gene: TRBV5-6; j_gene: TRBJ1-6
CDR3aa: ASRNRGQETQY; len: 11; v_gene: TRBV19; j_gene: TRBJ2-5
CDR3aa: ATGRSPGELF; len: 10; v_gene: TRBV2; j_gene: TRBJ2-2
CDR3aa: SVLWEDQETQY; len: 11; v_gene: TRBV29-1; j_gene: TRBJ2-5
CDR3aa: ASSLMAGGSYSNQPQH; len: 16; v_gene: TRBV7-6; j_gene: TRBJ1-5
CDR3aa: SAPQQPHLH; len: 9; v_gene: TRBV20-1; j_gene: TRBJ1-6